This TCR beta chain was identified in a study of beta chain features in type 1 diabetes. Study context: Cells sorted and examined across all samples totaled around 110,000,000.

In its sample, this clone was seen a few times. Reverse transcribing all isolated RNA meant expressed TCRB transcripts were sequenced. Some clones are missing from TCRdb's copy, which holds only in-frame ones; the method was immunoSEQ multiplex PCR. This sample has a few hundred thousand clones; roughly an eighth occur once, and the top ten carry around 0.02%. Trimming took 4 bases from V and 2 from J, leaving 14 bases between them. The CDR3 loop spans 15 amino acids. CDR1 SGDLS and CDR2 YYNGEE come from the germline V gene. This rearrangement joins TRBV9 to TRBJ2-3; possibly TRBD2 for D (6 bases). This TCR was sampled from a young man in good health. The sequencing input was naive CD4+ T cells from blood. Here the CDR3 reads CASSPRGIPTDTQYF. For the CDR3, the DNA is TGTGCCAGCAGCCCCCGCGGGATCCCCACAGATACGCAGTATTTT.